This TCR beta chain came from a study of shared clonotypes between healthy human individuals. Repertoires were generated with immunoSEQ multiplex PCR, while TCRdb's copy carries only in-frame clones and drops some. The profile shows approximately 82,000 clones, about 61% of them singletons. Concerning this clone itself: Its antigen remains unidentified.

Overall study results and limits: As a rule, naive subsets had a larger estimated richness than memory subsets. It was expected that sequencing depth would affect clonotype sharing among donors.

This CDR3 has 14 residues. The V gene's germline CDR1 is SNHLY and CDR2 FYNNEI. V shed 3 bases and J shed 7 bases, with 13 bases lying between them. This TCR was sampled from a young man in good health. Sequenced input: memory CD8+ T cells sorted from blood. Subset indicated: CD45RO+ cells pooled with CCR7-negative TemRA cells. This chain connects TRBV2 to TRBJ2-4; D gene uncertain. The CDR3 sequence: CASSDPDLGNIQYF. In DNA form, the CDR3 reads TGTGCCAGCAGTGACCCGGACCTCGGGAACATTCAGTACTTC.